This entry lists 25 T cell receptor beta chains sequenced from one sample in a study of OX40 agonist ivuxolimab in advanced cancers. Clones were sequenced by immunoSEQ multiplex PCR, and TCRdb holds only the in-frame ones, with some missing. The data contain approximately 72,000 clones, 75% to 85% of them singletons. Sequencing used CD4+ or CD8+ T cells sorted from blood, obtained in a trial of the OX40 agonist ivuxolimab. Receptors were obtained from an adult with an advanced solid tumor such as melanoma, head and neck, liver or kidney cancer.

This chain joins TRBV6-5 and TRBJ1-3; D is possibly TRBD1 (6 bases). This CDR3 is 15 amino acids long. V gave up 2 bases and J gave up 3 bases, with 11 bases separating them. Germline V gene data show CDR1 as MNHEY and CDR2 as SVGAGI. The CDR3, as DNA: TGTGCCAGCAGTTACCGGGGGGGCATTGGAAACACCATATATTTT. This gives the protein CASSYRGGIGNTIYF.

This clone was found a few times. The V and J genes are TRBV6-5 and TRBJ1-4; D perhaps matches TRBD1 (5 bases). The length of the CDR3 is 16 residues. Germline CDR1 MNHEY, CDR2 SVGAGI. Trimming removed 4 bases at V and 7 bases at J, with 19 bases between. CDR3 sequence: CASSSTGTQHGEKLFF. DNA for the CDR3: TGTGCCAGCAGTTCCACCGGGACCCAACACGGTGAAAAACTGTTTTTT.

The rearrangement joins TRBV27 to TRBJ2-1; D remains unclear. CDR1 and CDR2 from the germline V gene are MNHEY and SMNVEV (reference sequence). Trimming removed 5 bases from V and 14 bases from J, with 19 bases in between. The CDR3 is 13 amino acids. The DNA of the CDR3 is TGTGCCAGCAGTACCGCACGGCACCTACGTGAGTTCTTC. Translating it yields CASSTARHLREFF.

The chain carries TRBV27 and TRBJ2-1; 8 bases match TRBD1. CDR1 is MNHEY and CDR2 is SMNVEV in the germline V gene (reference sequence). The CDR3 sequence is 15 residues long. V was clipped by 10 bases and J by 10 bases; unmatched bases: 18. The CDR3: CATSATGARFNEQFF. The DNA of the CDR3 is TGTGCCACCAGCGCGACAGGGGCTCGATTTAACGAGCAGTTCTTC.

This rearrangement joins TRBV7-9 to TRBJ1-2; the D gene is possibly TRBD1 (5 bases). The germline V gene has CDR1 SEHNR and CDR2 FQNEAQ (reference sequence). Trimming pared 5 bases from V and 8 bases from J, leaving 21 bases between. The length of the CDR3 is 15 residues. The CDR3 sequence is CASSTDWGSRSGYTF. The CDR3 DNA follows: TGTGCCAGCAGCACCGACTGGGGGTCCCGCTCCGGCTACACCTTC.

This chain uses TRBV9 with TRBJ1-3; D possibly corresponds to TRBD1 (5 bases). Germline V CDR1 and CDR2: SGDLS, YYNGEE. The V gene lost 3 bases and the J gene lost 6 bases, with 16 bases spanning the gap. The CDR3 has 15 amino acids. For the CDR3, the DNA is TGTGCCAGCAGCGCGGGGGTAATAACTTTAAACACCATATATTTT. Protein: CASSAGVITLNTIYF. Combining the CDR3 with reference TRBV9 and TRBJ1-3 gives the whole variable domain DSGVTQTPKHLITATGQRVTLRCSPRSGDLSVYWYQQSLDQGLQFLIQYYNGEERAKGNILERFSAQQFPDLHSELNLSSLELGDSALYFCASSAGVITLNTIYFGEGSWLTVV.

This chain uses TRBV5-4 with TRBJ2-5; the D call may be TRBD1 or TRBD2 (5 bases each). CDR1 SGHNT and CDR2 YYREEE come from the germline V gene (reference sequence). The V end lost 7 bases, the J end lost 5 bases, and 9 bases lay between the germline ends. This CDR3 has 11 residues. CDR3 in DNA: TGTGCCAGCGGGGGTAGGGAGACCCAGTACTTC. Its translation is CASGGRETQYF.

The rearrangement joins TRBV6-5 to TRBJ2-7; D perhaps matches TRBD2 (5 bases). Germline CDR1 MNHEY, CDR2 SVGAGI. The CDR3 runs to 11 residues. V lost 7 bases, J lost 7 bases, and 11 bases lay in between. The CDR3 region is CASNEGGEQYF. CDR3 coding DNA: TGTGCCAGCAACGAGGGTGGAGAGCAGTACTTC.

This chain links TRBV6-6 with TRBJ2-5; TRBD1 is a possible D gene (5 bases). Germline CDR1 and CDR2: MNHNY and SVGAGI (reference sequence). This CDR3 has 13 amino acids. Trimming pared 5 bases from V and 5 bases from J, leaving 12 bases between. CDR3 sequence (DNA): TGTGCCAGCAGTCGGCAGGGTCTGGAGACCCAGTACTTC. It encodes CASSRQGLETQYF.

V and J are TRBV5-1 and TRBJ2-5; unclear D gene. The CDR3 spans 15 residues. From germline, CDR1 is SGHRS and CDR2 YFSETQ. With 3 bases removed from V and 4 bases from J, the gap between germline ends came to 16 bases. CDR3 loop: CASSSGEGWGETQYF. CDR3 DNA: TGCGCCAGCAGCTCCGGTGAAGGGTGGGGAGAGACCCAGTACTTC.

The V call is TRBV12-1, the J call TRBJ2-1; TRBD1, as called in the table, went unchecked against the DNA. TRBV12-1 is shown as a pseudogene. The CDR3 loop spans 13 amino acids. The CDR3 loop reads CASSRLRGAIWFF. The CDR3 DNA reads TGTGCCAGCAGCCGCCTCAGGGGAGCTATATGGTTCTTC.

This rearrangement joins TRBV19 to TRBJ2-3; 11 bases are shared with TRBD2. The junction had 7 bases not matched to a gene; V was cut back by 5 bases and J by 0 bases. The CDR3 loop spans 17 amino acids. Germline V gene sequence: CDR1 LNHDA, CDR2 SQIVND (reference sequence). The CDR3 is CASSPSGLAASTDTQYF. CDR3 bases: TGTGCCAGTAGTCCCTCGGGACTAGCGGCAAGCACAGATACGCAGTATTTT.

The V and J genes are TRBV6-5 and TRBJ2-7; possible D gene TRBD2, 5 bases. Trimming left V 0 bases short and J 7 bases short, with 13 bases between. The germline V gene encodes CDR1 MNHEY and CDR2 SVGAGI. The CDR3 contains 14 residues. The CDR3 DNA sequence: TGTGCCAGCAGTTACTCGAGGGAATCTGGGGAGCAGTACTTC. It codes for CASSYSRESGEQYF.

In this sample, this clone turned up a few times. The chain recombines TRBV7-9 with TRBJ2-1; either TRBD1 or TRBD2 may fit D (5 bases each). This CDR3 is built from 13 residues. CDR1 is SEHNR and CDR2 is FQNEAQ in the germline V gene (reference sequence). V lost 7 bases and J lost 9, with 16 bases in between. The CDR3 region has the DNA TGTGCCAGCATCGGTTGGGACCTGGCTGAGCAGTTCTTC. As protein: CASIGWDLAEQFF.

The chain links TRBV6-1 to TRBJ2-2; D is unresolved. The CDR3 has 14 amino acids. Germline-derived CDR1 and CDR2 are MNHNS and SASEGT. Trimming cost V 1 base and J 3 bases, with 6 bases left between them. The DNA for the CDR3 is TGTGCCAGCAGTGAAGTGCGCGACACCGGGGAGCTGTTTTTT. Protein product: CASSEVRDTGELFF.

This chain joins TRBV7-2 and TRBJ1-2; D is possibly TRBD1 (5 bases). This CDR3 comprises 14 residues. CDR1 is SGHTA, CDR2 FQGNSA, per germline. The V gene lost 4 bases and the J gene lost 8 bases, with 17 bases spanning the gap. This CDR3 reads CASSSGADYQGYTF. The CDR3, as DNA: TGTGCCAGCAGCTCCGGGGCCGATTACCAAGGCTACACCTTC.

The rearrangement joins TRBV28 to TRBJ1-5; D may be TRBD1 (5 bases). Germline CDR1 and CDR2: MDHEN and SYDVKM. V was trimmed by 8 bases and J by 1 base, leaving 9 bases between them. The CDR3 spans 13 residues. The CDR3 loop reads CASDRDSNQPQHF. In DNA, the CDR3 is TGTGCCAGCGACCGGGACAGCAATCAGCCCCAGCATTTT.

This chain uses TRBV19 with TRBJ1-1; no definite D call. The CDR3 is 13 amino acids. Trimming cost V 3 bases and J 0 bases, with 5 bases left between them. In germline, CDR1 is LNHDA, CDR2 SQIVND (reference sequence). CDR3 in amino acids: CASSMSVNTEAFF. CDR3 bases: TGTGCCAGTAGTATGTCGGTGAACACTGAAGCTTTCTTT. Supplemented by reference TRBV19 and TRBJ1-1, the full variable domain reads DGGITQSPKYLFRKEGQNVTLSCEQNLNHDAMYWYRQDPGQGLRLIYYSQIVNDFQKGDIAEGYSVSREKKESFPLTVTSAQKNPTAFYLCASSMSVNTEAFFGQGTRLTVV.

The chain is built from TRBV6-5 and TRBJ2-7; 8 nucleotides line up with TRBD2. The J segment lost 6 bases and the V segment lost 0 bases, leaving 10 bases of the junction unmatched. Germline V gene data show CDR1 as MNHEY and CDR2 as SVGAGI. This CDR3 is built from 16 residues. CDR3 nucleotide sequence: TGTGCCAGCAGTTACTCGAGGAGCGGGAGCTTAATCGAGCAGTACTTC. Translating gives CASSYSRSGSLIEQYF.

J is TRBJ2-1 and V is TRBV5-4; TRBD2 aligns across 11 bases. The CDR3 has 16 residues. Germline CDR1 SGHNT, CDR2 YYREEE (reference sequence). Losses at the gene ends were 0 bases for V and 7 bases for J; bases not matched to a gene: 6. As DNA, the CDR3 is TGTGCCAGCAGCTTGGGGCTAGCGGGAGGAGAAAATGAGCAGTTCTTC. Translation gives CASSLGLAGGENEQFF. Based on the CDR3 plus reference TRBV5-4 and TRBJ2-1, the full variable domain is ETGVTQSPTHLIKTRGQQVTLRCSSQSGHNTVSWYQQALGQGPQFIFQYYREEENGRGNFPPRFSGLQFPNYSSELNVNALELDDSALYLCASSLGLAGGENEQFFGPGTRLTVL.

The chain uses TRBV27 and TRBJ2-7, with D maybe TRBD2 (5 bases). V was cut by 3 bases and J by 3 bases, with 12 bases left in between. CDR1 MNHEY and CDR2 SMNVEV come from the germline V gene (reference sequence). This CDR3 comprises 14 residues. DNA of the CDR3: TGTGCCAGCAGTTTCGCCCCCCGGGGCTACGAGCAGTACTTC. Its translation: CASSFAPRGYEQYF.

This clone was seen only once. This chain connects TRBV11-2 to TRBJ2-6; D is perhaps TRBD1 (5 bases). Germline V lookup: CDR1 SGHAT, CDR2 FQNNGV. The V end was cut by 5 bases, the J end by 3 bases, with 17 bases between. The CDR3 extends over 17 amino acids. CDR3 residues: CASSPEQVLLGANVLTF. DNA of the CDR3: TGTGCCAGCAGCCCGGAACAGGTCTTACTTGGGGCCAACGTCCTGACTTTC.

The J gene is TRBJ2-1, the V gene TRBV19; D may be TRBD1 (6 bases). The germline V gene encodes CDR1 LNHDA and CDR2 SQIVND (reference sequence). The V gene lost 6 bases and the J gene lost 3 bases, with 18 bases spanning the gap. The CDR3 has 16 residues. CDR3 protein: CASREGLLGGYNEQFF. The CDR3 nucleotides read TGTGCCAGTAGGGAAGGTCTCCTAGGGGGCTACAATGAGCAGTTCTTC.

CDR3 loop: CASSPLTGGRWGTDTQYF. CDR3 DNA sequence: TGTGCCAGCAGCCCCCTGACAGGGGGCCGGTGGGGCACAGATACGCAGTATTTT. The rearrangement uses TRBV13 and TRBJ2-3; 10 bases fit TRBD1. The V gene end was trimmed by 5 bases and the J gene end by 1 base; junction bases not matched to a gene: 12. The CDR3 length is 18 residues. Germline-derived CDR1 and CDR2 are PRHDT and FYEKMQ (reference sequence).

The V and J genes are TRBV28 and TRBJ2-7; 9 nucleotides agree with TRBD2. The CDR3 contains 13 residues. V lost 7 bases, J lost 4 bases, and 5 bases stayed unmatched. Germline assignment: CDR1 MDHEN and CDR2 SYDVKM. The CDR3 protein is CASTGLAGYEQYF. DNA of the CDR3: TGTGCCAGCACGGGGCTAGCGGGATACGAGCAGTACTTC.